The 27 T cell receptor beta chains below come from one sample, sequenced in a study of CD8+ T cells in alopecia areata. RNA was extracted and reverse transcribed into cDNA as the sequencing template. Libraries were prepared by immunoSEQ multiplex PCR; TCRdb keeps only in-frame clonotypes and omits some of them. The sample has 120,000 to 150,000 clones, more than 55% seen once. Sequenced sample: CD8+ T cells sorted from blood. The receptors here all came from a human donor in good health.

The chain employs TRBV2 and TRBJ2-7; TRBD2 agrees at 10 bases. This CDR3 has 15 residues. Germline lookup yields CDR1 SNHLY and CDR2 FYNNEI. V gave up 3 bases and J gave up 7 bases; unmatched junction bases: 9. Here the CDR3 DNA reads TGTGCCAGCAGTGATCAGCGGGAGGGTCTCATGGAGCAGTACTTC. Translation gives CASSDQREGLMEQYF.

This chain uses TRBV5-6 with TRBJ1-1; the D is unclear. Per the germline V gene, CDR1 is SGHDT and CDR2 is YYEEEE. V was pared by 4 bases and J by 2 bases, with 9 bases between. CDR3 length: 13 residues. The CDR3 DNA reads TGTGCCAGCAGCCAAAACAGTAACACTGAAGCTTTCTTT. It is translated as CASSQNSNTEAFF.

This sequence joins TRBV9 and TRBJ2-1; D unclear. The V gene lost 3 bases and the J gene lost 10 bases, with 11 bases spanning the gap. The CDR3 contains 12 residues. CDR1 is SGDLS and CDR2 is YYNGEE in the germline V gene. For the CDR3, the DNA is TGTGCCAGCAGCGGCCCGGATGGAGAGCAGTTCTTC. Its protein product is CASSGPDGEQFF.

V usage is TRBV30 and J usage is TRBJ2-7; perhaps TRBD2 as D (5 bases). V lost 4 bases and J lost 0, with 10 bases in between. This CDR3 region has 13 residues. Looked up from germline, CDR1 is GTSNPN and CDR2 is SVGIG (reference sequence). The CDR3 region is CAWTSGVSYEQYF. The CDR3 nucleotides read TGTGCCTGGACCAGCGGAGTCTCCTACGAGCAGTACTTC.

This clone was counted between two and nine times. The chain is built from TRBV29-1 and TRBJ1-2, with D uncertain. The ends were cut back, 4 bases at V and 6 bases at J, with 9 bases in the middle. The germline V gene has CDR1 SQVTM and CDR2 ANQGSEA. The CDR3 loop spans 11 amino acids. CDR3 in amino acids: CSVGERNGYTF. CDR3 DNA: TGCAGCGTTGGGGAAAGGAATGGCTACACCTTC.

Notes on this clone: A far larger clone is a single base away, which makes a read error likely. This specimen includes other DNA sequences encoding the same CDR3. The chain employs TRBV9 and TRBJ2-1; possibly TRBD1 or TRBD2 for D (6 bases each). V lost 6 bases, J lost 2 bases, and 9 bases lay in between. CDR1 SGDLS and CDR2 YYNGEE come from the germline V gene. This CDR3 has 13 amino acids. CDR3 protein: CASTGAAYNEQFF. As DNA, the CDR3 is TGTGCCAGCACGGGGGCCGCCTACAATGAGCAGTTCTTC.

The rearrangement links TRBV5-1 to TRBJ2-1; 10 positions match TRBD2. V lost 1 base to trimming and J lost 8 bases; unmatched junction nucleotides: 3. The CDR3 loop spans 14 amino acids. Per germline, CDR1 SGHRS and CDR2 YFSETQ. The CDR3 protein is CASSLSGRADEQFF. The CDR3 nucleotides are TGCGCCAGCAGCTTGAGCGGGAGGGCCGATGAGCAGTTCTTC.

The gene calls are TRBV23-1 and TRBJ2-1; D is unresolved. TRBV23-1 carries the ORF label, with uncertain function. There are 12 residues in the CDR3. With 1 base removed from V and 12 bases from J, the gap between germline ends came to 10 bases. CDR3 amino acids: CASSQLDRLQFF. The CDR3 DNA sequence: TGCGCCAGCAGTCAATTGGATCGCCTGCAGTTCTTC.

This clone was counted a single time. This chain links TRBV27 with TRBJ2-7, with unresolved D. Germline V lookup: CDR1 MNHEY, CDR2 SMNVEV (reference sequence). There are 10 residues in the CDR3. V was clipped by 2 bases and J by 5 bases, with 1 base between them. CDR3 protein: CASSLDEQYF. The CDR3 DNA reads as TGTGCCAGCAGTTTAGACGAGCAGTACTTC.

The chain couples TRBV20-1 to TRBJ2-7, with D perhaps TRBD2 (6 bases). Germline CDR1 is DFQATT and CDR2 is SNEGSKA (reference sequence). Between the trimmed V and J ends, which lost 5 bases and 6 bases, there was a span of 8 bases. This CDR3 contains 10 residues. The CDR3 DNA reads TGCAGTGCTTCGGAGGGCGAGCAGTACTTC. Translation gives CSASEGEQYF.

About this clone itself: The same CDR3 can be traced to other DNA sequences in this sample. The chain links TRBV5-1 to TRBJ2-7; D tentatively fits TRBD1 or TRBD2 (5 bases each). The CDR3 runs 13 residues. The V end was cut by 2 bases, the J end by 3 bases, with 9 bases between. Germline V gives CDR1 SGHRS, CDR2 YFSETQ. CDR3 bases: TGCGCCAGCAGCTTCGGGGCGAACTACGAGCAGTACTTC. Translated: CASSFGANYEQYF.

The V and J genes are TRBV29-1 and TRBJ2-7; D unclear. Trimming left V 0 bases short and J 3 bases short, with 9 bases between. This CDR3 region has 13 residues. Germline V gene data show CDR1 as SQVTM and CDR2 as ANQGSEA. In DNA, the CDR3 is TGCAGCGTTGAAGACGACTCGAGCTACGAGCAGTACTTC. It specifies CSVEDDSSYEQYF.

The rearrangement joins TRBV4-1 to TRBJ1-1; 9 bases match TRBD1. V was clipped by 4 bases and J by 0 bases; unmatched bases: 6. The CDR3 is 16 amino acids. Per germline, CDR1 MGHRA and CDR2 YSYEKL. CDR3 protein: CASSPGQGLLNTEAFF. CDR3 bases: TGCGCCAGCAGCCCCGGACAGGGGCTACTGAACACTGAAGCTTTCTTT.

The chain combines TRBV6-4 with TRBJ1-2; tentatively, D is TRBD1 (6 bases). The germline V gene encodes CDR1 MRHNA and CDR2 SNTAGT. The CDR3 totals 14 residues. The V end was cut by 5 bases, the J end by 9 bases, with 19 bases between. DNA for the CDR3: TGTGCCAGCAGTTGGCAGGGGATACGTAAGAGCTACACCTTC. Its translation: CASSWQGIRKSYTF.

This chain connects TRBV30 to TRBJ2-3, with D possibly being TRBD1 or TRBD2 (5 bases each). With 0 bases removed from V and 1 base from J, the gap between germline ends came to 8 bases. Germline loops: CDR1 GTSNPN, CDR2 SVGIG (reference sequence). CDR3 length: 14 residues. The CDR3 DNA sequence: TGTGCCTGGAGTGTGGGGGTACGCACAGATACGCAGTATTTT. Translated: CAWSVGVRTDTQYF.

As for this clone: The conserved phenylalanine or tryptophan is not found at the CDR3 terminus, so this likely reflects a read error. The chain combines TRBV29-1 with TRBJ1-2; D gene uncertain. V was trimmed by 7 bases and J by 3 bases, leaving 9 bases between them. CDR1 and CDR2 (germline): SQVTM, ANQGSEA. The length of the CDR3 is 11 residues. CDR3 amino acids: CSGRSDYGYTY. The DNA for the CDR3 is TGCAGCGGTCGGTCGGACTATGGCTACACCTAC.

Points on this clone: Only one base separates this from a far larger clonotype, so it likely reflects a read error. The same CDR3 can be traced to other DNA sequences in this sample. V is TRBV6-5 and J is TRBJ1-2; D is unclear. Trimming shortened V by 5 bases and J by 5 bases, and 15 bases separated the two germline ends. The CDR3 is 14 residues long. Germline lookup yields CDR1 MNHEY and CDR2 SVGAGI. DNA of the CDR3: TGTGCCAGCAGTGAGTCGAGCGATGTATATGGCTACACCTTC. This encodes CASSESSDVYGYTF.

Notes on this clone: This specimen includes other DNA sequences encoding the same CDR3. CDR3 protein: CASSVDDSSYEQYF. The CDR3 DNA reads as TGTGCCAGCAGCGTAGACGACAGCTCCTACGAGCAGTACTTC. The chain couples TRBV9 to TRBJ2-7; tentative D call: TRBD1 (5 bases). The ends were cut back, 0 bases at V and 0 bases at J, with 7 bases in the middle. This CDR3 is 14 amino acids long. Germline V gives CDR1 SGDLS, CDR2 YYNGEE.

V and J are TRBV4-1 and TRBJ2-5; 12 bases fit TRBD2. CDR1 MGHRA and CDR2 YSYEKL come from the germline V gene. V dropped 4 bases and J dropped 3; count of bases not matched to a gene: 3. This CDR3 is built from 15 residues. In DNA form, the CDR3 reads TGCGCCAGCAGCCCGACTAGCGGGAGCAAAGAGACCCAGTACTTC. It translates to CASSPTSGSKETQYF.

The V gene is TRBV6-5, the J gene TRBJ2-5, with D maybe TRBD1 (6 bases). The germline CDR1 and CDR2 sequences are MNHEY and SVGAGI. The ends were cut back, 2 bases at V and 9 bases at J, with 13 bases in the middle. The CDR3 totals 13 residues. This CDR3 reads CASSYRPSGAQYF. The DNA of the CDR3 is TGTGCCAGCAGTTACCGGCCGTCAGGGGCCCAGTACTTC.

The table lists this clone with a few counts. The chain carries TRBV29-1 and TRBJ1-2; 7 nucleotides agree with TRBD1. After removal of 5 bases from V and 3 bases from J, the junction contained 15 bases not matched to a gene. Germline V gene sequence: CDR1 SQVTM, CDR2 ANQGSEA. The CDR3 runs 16 residues. As DNA, the CDR3 is TGCAGCGTTTGGGTTGCTAACAGGGGTAGGGACTATGGCTACACCTTC. The encoded protein is CSVWVANRGRDYGYTF.

This clone came up once. V gene TRBV5-6 combines with J gene TRBJ2-1, with 7 nucleotides matching TRBD1. V dropped 3 bases and J dropped 8; count of bases not matched to a gene: 11. The germline gives CDR1 SGHDT, CDR2 YYEEEE. The CDR3 totals 15 residues. The CDR3 bases are TGTGCCAGCAGCTCGATAGGACAGGTTGGCGATGAGCAGTTCTTC. It yields the protein CASSSIGQVGDEQFF. The full variable domain, rest sourced from reference TRBV5-6 and TRBJ2-1, is DAGVTQSPTHLIKTRGQQVTLRCSPKSGHDTVSWYQQALGQGPQFIFQYYEEEERQRGNFPDRFSGHQFPNYSSELNVNALLLGDSALYLCASSSIGQVGDEQFFGPGTRLTVL.

This chain connects TRBV27 to TRBJ1-5, with D unclear. V was clipped by 11 bases and J by 1 base, with 12 bases between them. The germline CDR1 and CDR2 sequences are MNHEY and SMNVEV (reference sequence). CDR3 length equals 13 residues. CDR3: CASGVFSNQPQHF. In DNA, the CDR3 is TGTGCCTCTGGGGTATTCAGCAATCAGCCCCAGCATTTT.

The chain employs TRBV7-2 and TRBJ2-5, with D unresolved. From germline, CDR1 is SGHTA and CDR2 FQGNSA. V shed 1 base and J shed 5 bases, with 14 bases lying between them. The CDR3 totals 15 residues. CDR3 region: CASSLGLTRWETQYF. The CDR3 DNA sequence: TGTGCCAGCAGCTTAGGACTGACCCGATGGGAGACCCAGTACTTC.

This clone appeared a few times. V and J are TRBV4-1 and TRBJ2-2; 8 bases align to TRBD1. The CDR3 sequence is 17 residues long. Trimming cost V 0 bases and J 0 bases; bases outside gene matches: 3. The germline V gene encodes CDR1 MGHRA and CDR2 YSYEKL. CDR3: CASSQEQGATNTGELFF. Here the CDR3 DNA reads TGCGCCAGCAGCCAAGAGCAGGGGGCCACGAACACCGGGGAGCTGTTTTTT.

A few counts support this clone. The chain carries TRBV9 and TRBJ2-7; 8 nucleotides agree with TRBD1. The V segment lost 3 bases and the J segment 3 bases; nucleotides outside the gene matches: 2. CDR3 length: 13 residues. The germline V gene has CDR1 SGDLS and CDR2 YYNGEE. Here the CDR3 reads CASSGGQGYEQYF. The CDR3 bases are TGTGCCAGCAGCGGAGGACAGGGCTACGAGCAGTACTTC.

The chain carries TRBV7-9 and TRBJ2-2; 7 bases are a match to TRBD1. Germline V gene data show CDR1 as SEHNR and CDR2 as FQNEAQ (reference sequence). The CDR3 loop spans 15 amino acids. The ends lost 1 base at V and 3 bases at J; junction bases unmatched: 2. In DNA, the CDR3 is TGTGCCAGCAGCTTAGTAAGGGGGCACACCGGGGAGCTGTTTTTT. Amino acid sequence: CASSLVRGHTGELFF. Filled out from reference TRBV7-9 and TRBJ2-2, the complete variable domain reads DTGVSQNPRHKITKRGQNVTFRCDPISEHNRLYWYRQTLGQGPEFLTYFQNEAQLEKSRLLSDRFSAERPKGSFSTLEIQRTEQGDSAMYLCASSLVRGHTGELFFGEGSRLTVL.